Following are 2 T cell receptor beta chains from one sample sequenced in a study of T cells in Graves' hyperthyroidism and ophthalmopathy. The CDR3 regions of TCR beta were amplified from RNA transcripts. The HTBI primer set was used in a first-round RT-PCR of the TCR CDR3. TCRdb reprocessed the multiplex PCR reads via MiXCR and lists one record per CDR3 protein. The sample includes about 350,000 distinct CDR3 sequences, about 15% seen only once; the top ten take approximately 23%. Sequencing was performed on blood. The receptors stem from a woman in her 30s with Graves' hyperthyroidism.

This clonotype was observed at least ten times. The V gene is TRBV11-2, the J gene TRBJ2-3; 7 positions match TRBD2. V lost 1 base to trimming and J lost 0 bases; unmatched junction nucleotides: 4. CDR1 SGHAT and CDR2 FQNNGV come from the germline V gene. This CDR3 region has 16 residues. CDR3 in amino acids: CASSLGGGYSTDTQYF. The CDR3 bases are TGTGCCAGCAGCTTAGGGGGGGGATATAGCACAGATACGCAGTATTTT.

There are a few counts of this clonotype. This chain connects TRBV4-2 to TRBJ2-7; D may be TRBD2 (6 bases). V was trimmed by 3 bases and J by 2 bases, leaving 14 bases between them. CDR1 is LGHNA, CDR2 YNFKEQ, per germline. The CDR3 covers 15 residues. The CDR3 DNA reads TGTGCCAGCAGCCAGGGGGGACGGGGCACCTACGAGCAGTACTTC. Its translation is CASSQGGRGTYEQYF.